The rows below give T cell receptor beta chains drawn from one sample of a study of patients and donors after allogeneic stem cell transplantation. One entry per CDR3 protein results from TCRdb running MiXCR on the RT-PCR reads. The sample lists a few hundred thousand distinct CDR3 sequences, around an eighth occurring once. Sequenced: blood, either unsorted or a sorted T cell fraction (not recorded which). These receptors came from a human donor who was either an allogeneic HSCT recipient or a stem cell or donor lymphocyte infusion donor (not recorded which). It is not recorded whose cells these are; they may come from a transplant donor. CDR3s include the opening cysteine and the closing phenylalanine or tryptophan. D genes are given only for firm matches. Size is stated for part of the rows, as once, few or many counts, or as a class when the clone is expanded.

D	V	J	size	CDR3	DNA
NA	TRBV2	TRBJ2-1	NA	CASSDYGRGYNEQFF	TGTGCCAGCAGTGATTATGGCAGGGGTTACAATGAGCAGTTCTTC
NA	TRBV5-5	TRBJ2-1	NA	CASSFTREQFF	TGTGCCAGCAGCTTCACTCGGGAGCAGTTCTTC
NA	TRBV9	TRBJ2-7	NA	CASSVEYTYEQYF	TGTGCCAGCAGCGTAGAGTATACCTACGAGCAGTACTTC
TRBD2	TRBV7-8	TRBJ2-3	once	CASSLGGSGGVPDTQYF	TGTGCCAGCAGCTTAGGAGGTAGCGGGGGGGTCCCAGATACGCAGTATTTT
NA	TRBV12-3/TRBV12-4	TRBJ2-1	NA	CASSFRQSRPNEQFF	TGTGCCAGCAGTTTTAGGCAAAGCCGGCCCAATGAGCAGTTCTTC
NA	TRBV7-9	TRBJ2-5	few	CASTEETQYF	TGTGCCAGCACCGAGGAGACCCAGTACTTC
NA	TRBV29-1	TRBJ2-3	NA	CSVDGVGTDTQYF	TGCAGCGTTGATGGGGTGGGCACAGATACGCAGTATTTT
NA	TRBV2	TRBJ1-5	NA	CASSIVGDSNQPQHF	TGTGCCAGCAGTATCGTTGGGGATAGCAATCAGCCCCAGCATTTT
TRBD2	TRBV5-1	TRBJ2-3	NA	CASSSGLAARTDTQYF	TGCGCCAGCAGCAGCGGACTAGCGGCACGAACAGATACGCAGTATTTT
NA	TRBV12-3/TRBV12-4	TRBJ1-2	few	CASSIYFGGHGYTF	TGTGCCAGCAGCATCTACTTTGGGGGGCACGGCTACACCTTC
TRBD1	TRBV3-1	TRBJ2-3	NA	CASSQPGQGVVDTQYF	TGTGCCAGCAGCCAACCGGGGCAGGGGGTAGTAGATACGCAGTATTTT
NA	TRBV29-1	TRBJ2-2	medium-sized	CSVKTNTGELFF	TGCAGCGTCAAGACAAACACCGGGGAGCTGTTTTTT
NA	TRBV7-2	TRBJ1-1	NA	CASSSHISTGGTEAFF	TGTGCCAGCAGCTCACACATCTCGACAGGTGGCACTGAAGCTTTCTTT
TRBD1	TRBV20-1	TRBJ2-6	few	CSARPTPGQGSSGANVLTF	TGCAGTGCTAGACCCACCCCGGGACAGGGGAGCTCTGGGGCCAACGTCCTGACTTTC
NA	TRBV14	TRBJ1-2	NA	CASSGQLNYGYTF	TGTGCCAGCAGCGGACAGCTTAACTATGGCTACACCTTC
NA	TRBV12-3/TRBV12-4	TRBJ1-1	few	CASSLELGDTEAFF	TGTGCCAGCAGTTTAGAACTCGGGGACACTGAAGCTTTCTTT
NA	TRBV28	TRBJ2-7	NA	CASSLAGAGSGEQYF	TGTGCCAGCAGTTTAGCAGGGGCCGGGTCGGGCGAGCAGTACTTC
NA	TRBV6-4	TRBJ2-2	few	CASSDPITCHGELFF	TGTGCCAGCAGTGACCCTATAACGTGTCACGGGGAGCTGTTTTTT
TRBD2	TRBV7-2	TRBJ2-3	few	CASSLSGLAGNPDTQYF	TGTGCCAGCAGCTTAAGCGGACTAGCGGGGAACCCAGATACGCAGTATTTT
NA	TRBV7-2	TRBJ1-3	NA	CASSLVGGSGNTIYF	TGTGCCAGCAGCTTAGTGGGGGGGTCTGGAAACACCATATATTTT
NA	TRBV5-1	TRBJ2-5	NA	CASSLGLEQYF	TGCGCCAGCAGCTTGGGGCTAGAACAGTACTTC
TRBD2	TRBV9	TRBJ2-7	many	CASSVVAGELPSEQYF	TGTGCCAGCAGCGTAGTCGCGGGGGAACTTCCCAGCGAGCAGTACTTC
NA	TRBV5-1	TRBJ1-5	NA	CASSLNPLGSQHF	TGCGCCAGCAGCTTAAACCCACTTGGGTCCCAGCATTTT
TRBD1	TRBV20-1	TRBJ2-3	few	CSAPSGTGTTDTQYF	TGCAGTGCCCCTTCCGGGACAGGGACTACAGATACGCAGTATTTT
TRBD2	TRBV29-1	TRBJ2-1	many	CSVAHGTNQFF	TGCAGCGTCGCACATGGGACTAATCAGTTCTTC
TRBD2	TRBV6-2/TRBV6-3	TRBJ2-7	NA	CASMASGGAYEQYF	TGTGCCAGCATGGCTAGCGGGGGGGCCTACGAGCAGTACTTC
TRBD2	TRBV5-4	TRBJ2-1	many	CASSLGLAGGSNEQFF	TGTGCCAGCAGCCTGGGACTAGCGGGAGGAAGTAATGAGCAGTTCTTC
NA	TRBV5-6	TRBJ2-1	few	CASSPTTREQFF	TGTGCCAGCAGCCCCACCACCAGGGAGCAGTTCTTC
TRBD1	TRBV9	TRBJ1-2	NA	CASKNLQGGGGYTF	TGTGCCAGCAAGAACCTACAGGGGGGAGGTGGCTACACCTTC
NA	TRBV20-1	TRBJ2-7	NA	CSARDVNNAYEQYF	TGCAGTGCTAGAGATGTCAACAACGCCTACGAGCAGTACTTC
TRBD2	TRBV4-2	TRBJ2-5	few	CASSLGAGGQETQYF	TGTGCCAGCAGCCTAGGAGCGGGGGGGCAAGAGACCCAGTACTTC
NA	TRBV18	TRBJ2-1	NA	CASSPGLPTYNEQFF	TGTGCCAGCTCACCGGGGCTACCCACCTACAATGAGCAGTTCTTC
TRBD2	TRBV29-1	TRBJ2-3	NA	CSVPIGGGRTDTQYF	TGCAGCGTTCCCATCGGCGGGGGGCGAACAGATACGCAGTATTTT
TRBD1	TRBV30	TRBJ1-1	few	CASDRAATEAFF	TGTGCCTCGGACAGGGCGGCCACTGAAGCTTTCTTT
NA	TRBV28	TRBJ1-2	few	CASSAAWGYGYTF	TGTGCCAGCAGTGCAGCGTGGGGCTATGGCTACACCTTC
NA	TRBV6-2/TRBV6-3	TRBJ2-1	few	CASNQVGAGNEQFF	TGTGCCAGCAATCAGGTGGGGGCCGGGAATGAGCAGTTCTTC
NA	TRBV20-1	TRBJ1-5	few	CSAREGADQPQHF	TGCAGTGCTAGAGAGGGGGCAGATCAGCCCCAGCATTTT
TRBD2	TRBV5-1	TRBJ2-4	few	CASSSTSGGAQGIQYF	TGCGCCAGCAGCTCGACTAGCGGGGGGGCCCAAGGCATTCAGTACTTC
TRBD1	TRBV29-1	TRBJ1-2	few	CSVEGRQGADGYTF	TGCAGCGTTGAAGGACGACAGGGGGCGGATGGCTACACCTTC
NA	TRBV10-3	TRBJ1-2	NA	CAISLSRENYGYTF	TGTGCCATCAGTCTCAGCAGGGAGAACTATGGCTACACCTTC
NA	TRBV20-1	TRBJ1-1	NA	CSARVRREEAFF	TGCAGTGCTCGGGTCAGGCGGGAGGAAGCTTTCTTT
TRBD2	TRBV27	TRBJ2-1	NA	CASSLGLDFDEQFF	TGTGCCAGCAGTTTAGGACTAGATTTCGATGAGCAGTTCTTC
NA	TRBV20-1	TRBJ1-1	few	CSARIPGQPEAFF	TGCAGTGCTAGAATCCCGGGACAACCAGAAGCTTTCTTT
NA	TRBV6-5	TRBJ1-1	few	CASSSWTEMNTEAFF	TGTGCCAGCAGTTCGTGGACAGAGATGAACACTGAAGCTTTCTTT
TRBD1	TRBV11-1	TRBJ2-7	NA	CASSLEGQSLYEQYF	TGTGCCAGCAGCTTAGAGGGACAGTCGCTTTACGAGCAGTACTTC